The 14 T cell receptor beta chains below all came from one sample that was sequenced in a study of cytomegalovirus exposure and HLA in healthy donors. Vbeta (60) and Jbeta (13) primers were used in the PCR. Repertoires were generated with immunoSEQ multiplex PCR, while TCRdb's copy carries only in-frame clones and drops some. Of 120,000 or so clones listed, 70% to 80% are singletons. Source material: PBMCs. The receptors stem from a middle-aged man in good health and CMV-seropositive.

CDR3 in DNA: TGTGCCAGCAGCTCACCTAAAGCCGGAGTGGTTGCAGATACGCAGTATTTT. Its protein is CASSSPKAGVVADTQYF. The chain links TRBV5-4 to TRBJ2-3; no reliable D call. The CDR3 spans 17 residues. From germline, CDR1 is SGHNT and CDR2 YYREEE (reference sequence). The V gene lost 3 bases and the J gene lost 4 bases, with 21 bases spanning the gap.

The chain joins TRBV11-3 to TRBJ2-7, with D possibly matching TRBD2 (5 bases). CDR3 length: 14 amino acids. Per germline, CDR1 SGHNT and CDR2 YENEEA. The V end lost 5 bases, the J end lost 2 bases, and 13 bases lay between the germline ends. CDR3 region: CASSLQWGAYEQYF. The CDR3 DNA reads TGTGCCAGCAGCCTTCAATGGGGAGCCTACGAGCAGTACTTC.

The rearrangement joins TRBV2 to TRBJ2-1; D gene unclear. CDR1 is SNHLY, CDR2 FYNNEI, per germline. The CDR3 has 13 amino acids. Trimming stripped 6 bases from V and 3 bases from J, with 9 bases between. CDR3 in amino acids: CASREAHYNEQFF. Here the CDR3 DNA reads TGTGCCAGCAGAGAGGCCCACTACAATGAGCAGTTCTTC.

The chain joins TRBV6-1 to TRBJ2-3, with 7 bases that match TRBD2. The CDR3 is made up of 12 amino acids. V was pared by 3 bases and J by 7 bases, with 1 base of the junction left unmatched. Germline-derived CDR1 and CDR2 are MNHNS and SASEGT. The CDR3 reads CASSDGGNTQYF. The CDR3 DNA reads TGTGCCAGCAGTGACGGGGGGAATACGCAGTATTTT.

This chain uses TRBV7-6 with TRBJ2-3; TRBD2 matches at 9 bases. J was trimmed by 1 base and V by 5 bases; bases with no gene match: 7. CDR1 and CDR2 from the germline V gene are SGHVS and FNYEAQ. This CDR3 has 16 amino acids. The CDR3: CASSRLAGGRTDTQYF. The CDR3 DNA follows: TGTGCCAGCAGCCGTCTGGCGGGGGGGCGCACAGATACGCAGTATTTT.

The chain links TRBV19 to TRBJ2-7; 16 nucleotides line up with TRBD2. The CDR3 covers 19 residues. Germline CDR1 reads LNHDA; CDR2 reads SQIVND (reference sequence). With V trimmed by 6 bases and J by 7 bases, 18 bases remained unmatched. The CDR3 protein is CASSRGTTGLAGGQREQYF. The CDR3 nucleotides read TGTGCCAGTAGCCGCGGGACAACGGGACTAGCGGGAGGGCAAAGGGAGCAGTACTTC.

The table lists this clone with a count of one. The V gene is TRBV19, the J gene TRBJ1-5; TRBD1 aligns across 9 bases. The V gene's germline CDR1 is LNHDA and CDR2 SQIVND (reference sequence). CDR3 length equals 15 residues. The V gene end was trimmed by 7 bases and the J gene end by 6 bases; junction bases not matched to a gene: 10. This CDR3 is CASTPSGTGSQPQHF. DNA for the CDR3: TGTGCCAGTACCCCTTCCGGGACAGGGAGTCAGCCCCAGCATTTT.

The CDR3 region is CASSKVCSGTGDYEQYF. The CDR3, as DNA: TGTGCCAGCAGCAAAGTTTGTAGCGGGACAGGGGACTACGAGCAGTACTTC. The chain couples TRBV21-1 to TRBJ2-7; TRBD1 is taken as the D call from the table, unchecked against the DNA. TRBV21-1 is a recognized pseudogene. The length of the CDR3 is 17 residues.

The chain uses TRBV5-6 and TRBJ2-1; the match to TRBD1 covers 7 bases. After removal of 1 base from V and 7 bases from J, the junction contained 11 bases not matched to a gene. This CDR3 contains 16 residues. The germline CDR1 and CDR2 sequences are SGHDT and YYEEEE. The CDR3 protein is CASSLRIRGLGNEQFF. CDR3 sequence (DNA): TGTGCCAGCAGCTTGCGAATCAGGGGGTTAGGAAATGAGCAGTTCTTC.

V is TRBV9 and J is TRBJ2-5, with 13 bases aligning to TRBD2. The CDR3 has 16 amino acids. V dropped 3 bases and J dropped 2; count of bases not matched to a gene: 4. CDR1 is SGDLS, CDR2 YYNGEE, per germline. The CDR3: CASSAGLAGEQETQYF. CDR3 sequence (DNA): TGTGCCAGCAGCGCTGGACTAGCGGGAGAACAAGAGACCCAGTACTTC.

The V and J genes are TRBV6-6 and TRBJ2-2; no clear D. Germline loops: CDR1 MNHNY, CDR2 SVGAGI (reference sequence). The CDR3 runs to 15 residues. The V end lost 8 bases, the J end lost 2 bases, and 15 bases lay between the germline ends. DNA for the CDR3: TGTGCCAGCCTCTCCAATTACAGAAACACCGGGGAGCTGTTTTTT. Encoded protein: CASLSNYRNTGELFF.

The chain has TRBV2 and TRBJ1-5; D unresolved. This CDR3 has 16 amino acids. V lost 4 bases and J 1 base, leaving 14 bases between the germline ends. Germline CDR1 SNHLY, CDR2 FYNNEI. Here the CDR3 reads CASSGTVLRSNQPQHF. In DNA form, the CDR3 reads TGTGCCAGCAGTGGAACAGTTTTAAGGAGCAATCAGCCCCAGCATTTT.

This clone turned up a few times. The V and J genes are TRBV27 and TRBJ1-5, with D hard to call. The CDR3 sequence is 13 residues long. V dropped 3 bases and J dropped 5 bases, with 8 bases sitting between them. Germline lookup yields CDR1 MNHEY and CDR2 SMNVEV (reference sequence). As DNA, the CDR3 is TGTGCCAGCAGTTTCTACGGGGATCAGCCCCAGCATTTT. It yields the protein CASSFYGDQPQHF.

A single count supports this clone. The chain has TRBV15 and TRBJ2-1, with 7 bases fitting TRBD1. CDR3 size: 15 residues. CDR1 is LNHNV and CDR2 is YYDKDF in the germline V gene (reference sequence). The junction had 9 bases not matched to a gene; V was cut back by 3 bases and J by 7 bases. The CDR3 spells CATSRNLDRENEQFF. The DNA for the CDR3 is TGTGCCACCAGCAGGAACCTCGACAGGGAAAATGAGCAGTTCTTC.